This T cell receptor (beta chain) was retrieved from a study of blood T cells in healthy people across ages. Trimming shortened V by 3 bases and J by 4 bases, and 15 bases separated the two germline ends. The CDR3 has 15 amino acids. Germline assignment: CDR1 MDHEN and CDR2 SYDVKM. Study results and caveats: When set beside aged donors, long-lived donors presented more naive CD4+ cells and higher diversity. Estimates based on one million T cells were treated as lower bounds. TCR beta diversity per million T cells fell roughly linearly with age.

Primers used in a second PCR of roughly 6 to 12 cycles were a sample-barcoded 5' primer and a J-beta primer mix. TCRdb re-called the 5' RACE reads with MiXCR, one entry per CDR3 protein. The repertoire consists of 1.8 million or so distinct CDR3 sequences, with about 39% occurring once and the leading ten covering around 23%. On this clonotype: Its specificity is unknown.

The sample taken for sequencing was blood. The chain joins TRBV28 to TRBJ1-2, with D possibly being TRBD1 (6 bases). The sequence was collected from a human donor in good health. This chain's CDR3 is CASSLPGDTGYGYTF. CDR3 DNA: TGTGCCAGCAGTTTGCCCGGGGACACGGGCTATGGCTACACCTTC.